This T cell receptor beta chain was documented in a study of cytomegalovirus exposure and HLA in healthy donors. About the study: Both the approximately 130 validation repertoires and the 600 to 700 first-cohort repertoires used the same platform, as reported by a later analysis. Points from the study as a whole: The study recorded 164 TCR beta chains that were cytomegalovirus-associated. Among the CMV-associated chains, a few were confirmed in vitro as specific for CMV antigens.

Concerning this clone itself: Its target is unknown.

The validation cohort, a group of over a hundred subjects, included the donors and was separate from the approximately 670-subject first cohort. Repertoires were generated with immunoSEQ multiplex PCR, while TCRdb's copy carries only in-frame clones and drops some. Of hundreds of thousands of clones in the sample, more than 80% were seen once. The germline V gene encodes CDR1 MGHRA and CDR2 YSYEKL. The CDR3 has 13 amino acids. The V gene lost 3 bases and the J gene lost 4 bases, with 7 bases spanning the gap. The sample was PBMCs. V is TRBV4-1 and J is TRBJ1-5; no definite D call. The source is a woman under 30 in good health and CMV-seronegative. CDR3 region: CASSHPRNQPQHF. CDR3 DNA sequence: TGCGCCAGCAGCCACCCCAGGAATCAGCCCCAGCATTTT.